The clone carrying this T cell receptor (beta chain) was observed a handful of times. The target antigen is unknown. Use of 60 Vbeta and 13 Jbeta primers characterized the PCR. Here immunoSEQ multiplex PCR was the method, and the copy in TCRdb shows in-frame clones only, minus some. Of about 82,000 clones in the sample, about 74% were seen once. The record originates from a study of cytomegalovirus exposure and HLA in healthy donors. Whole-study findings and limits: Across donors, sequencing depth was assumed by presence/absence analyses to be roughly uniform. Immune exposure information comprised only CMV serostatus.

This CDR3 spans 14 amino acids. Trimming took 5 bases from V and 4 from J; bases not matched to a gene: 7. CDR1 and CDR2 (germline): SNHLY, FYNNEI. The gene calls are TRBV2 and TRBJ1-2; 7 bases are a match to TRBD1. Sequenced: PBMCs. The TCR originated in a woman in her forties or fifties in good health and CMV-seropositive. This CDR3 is CASSTIRGAYGYTF. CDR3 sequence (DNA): TGTGCCAGCAGTACCATCAGGGGGGCCTATGGCTACACCTTC.